Listed below are T cell receptor beta chains from one sample, sequenced in a study of early T cells in non-severe SARS-CoV-2 infection. Using its own MiXCR run on the 5' RACE reads, TCRdb lists one record per CDR3 protein. The table shows about 94,000 distinct CDR3 sequences, with approximately 13% occurring only once. The sequencing input was whole blood. The origin of the receptors is an adult who was a healthcare worker with PCR-confirmed SARS-CoV-2 infection or an uninfected control (not recorded which). Each CDR3 is given with its conserved first and last residue. D genes are given only for firm matches. Expanded clones are given a class, and other clones once, few, many or no size at all.

>few|14|-|TRBV28|TRBJ2-7
CASTLDNSPYEQYF
TGTGCCAGCACTCTAGACAACAGTCCCTACGAGCAGTACTTC
>-|12|-|TRBV28|TRBJ2-3
CASSPPQNTQYF
TGTGCCAGCAGCCCCCCGCAGAATACGCAGTATTTT
>many|13|-|TRBV20-1|TRBJ1-2
CSASSRAPYGYTF
TGCAGTGCTAGTTCCCGGGCGCCCTATGGCTACACCTTC
>many|12|-|TRBV19|TRBJ2-3
CASRLSGDTQYF
TGTGCCAGTAGACTATCGGGGGATACGCAGTATTTT
>few|16|TRBD2|TRBV5-4|TRBJ2-2
CASSLRVAGGPGELFF
TGTGCCAGCAGCTTACGCGTAGCGGGGGGGCCCGGGGAGCTGTTTTTT
>-|16|TRBD1|TRBV7-6|TRBJ1-2
CASSLTRTGNHYGYTF
TGTGCCAGCAGCTTAACACGGACAGGGAACCACTATGGCTACACCTTC
>many|14|-|TRBV4-1|TRBJ2-6
CASKGGSGANVLTF
TGCGCCAGCAAAGGGGGGTCTGGGGCCAACGTCCTGACTTTC
>-|13|-|TRBV28|TRBJ2-1
CASSRGRNNEQFF
TGTGCCAGCTCCCGGGGAAGAAACAATGAGCAGTTCTTC
>-|14|-|TRBV2|TRBJ2-4
CASSEGDLKNIQYF
TGTGCCAGCAGTGAAGGGGACCTAAAAAACATTCAGTACTTC
>few|13|-|TRBV20-1|TRBJ2-7
CSARSPSSYEQYF
TGCAGTGCTAGGTCACCTAGCTCCTACGAGCAGTACTTC
>-|18|-|TRBV6-5|TRBJ2-6
CASSYSQFRTSGANVLTF
TGTGCCAGCAGTTACTCCCAATTTAGAACCTCTGGGGCCAACGTCCTGACTTTC
>few|16|-|TRBV2|TRBJ1-6
CASSEGRPSGGSPLHF
TGTGCCAGCAGTGAAGGGAGACCCTCGGGTGGTTCACCCCTCCACTTT
>-|14|-|TRBV5-1|TRBJ1-2
CASSLTTNRDGYTF
TGCGCCAGCAGCTTGACGACAAATAGGGATGGCTACACCTTC
>few|15|-|TRBV11-2|TRBJ2-2
CASSSGGVVTGELFF
TGTGCCAGCAGCTCCGGGGGAGTAGTCACCGGGGAGCTGTTTTTT
>-|15|TRBD1|TRBV28|TRBJ1-5
CASRKQQGSNQPQHF
TGTGCCAGCAGAAAACAACAGGGGAGCAATCAGCCCCAGCATTTT
>-|14|TRBD1|TRBV18|TRBJ2-5
CASSHGQGPETQYF
TGTGCCAGCTCACACGGACAGGGTCCAGAGACCCAGTACTTC
>many|13|-|TRBV6-1|TRBJ2-3
CASRPLETDTQYF
TGTGCCAGCAGGCCTCTAGAGACAGATACGCAGTATTTT
>many|12|-|TRBV3-1|TRBJ2-1
CASSPRYNEQFF
TGTGCCAGCAGCCCCCGCTACAATGAGCAGTTCTTC
>-|13|TRBD2|TRBV6-5|TRBJ2-4
CASSYSAGGLQYF
TGTGCCAGCAGTTACTCGGCGGGGGGGCTTCAGTACTTC
>many|14|TRBD2|TRBV20-1|TRBJ2-4
CSAGRGGSKNIQYF
TGCAGTGCTGGGCGCGGGGGATCCAAAAACATTCAGTACTTC
>few|15|TRBD1|TRBV27|TRBJ2-7
CASSVIESGGAEQYF
TGTGCCAGCAGTGTGATAGAATCAGGGGGCGCGGAGCAGTACTTC
>-|15|-|TRBV27|TRBJ2-7
CASTRRGDLSYEQYF
TGTGCCAGCACCCGAAGGGGGGATCTCTCCTACGAGCAGTACTTC
>many|15|TRBD2|TRBV5-1|TRBJ2-1
CASEATGLAGVEQFF
TGCGCCAGCGAAGCTACAGGGCTAGCGGGGGTGGAGCAGTTCTTC
>many|13|-|TRBV20-1|TRBJ1-5
CSANRGGNQPQHF
TGCAGTGCTAATAGGGGGGGTAATCAGCCCCAGCATTTT
>few|17|-|TRBV27|TRBJ1-5
CASSLSSGPLTGQPQHF
TGTGCCAGCAGTTTATCATCGGGCCCCTTGACGGGGCAGCCCCAGCATTTT
>many|12|-|TRBV5-4|TRBJ2-1
CASSLPGSRSLF
TGTGCCAGCAGCTTGCCCGGGTCTAGGTCCCTCTTC
>-|14|-|TRBV6-5|TRBJ1-2
CASSYQQGGYGYTF
TGTGCCAGCAGTTACCAGCAGGGAGGCTATGGCTACACCTTC
>many|16|TRBD2|TRBV11-2|TRBJ2-1
CASSLRWLAGDNEQFF
TGTGCCAGCAGCTTAAGATGGCTAGCGGGGGACAATGAGCAGTTCTTC
>few|13|TRBD1|TRBV12-3/TRBV12-4|TRBJ2-7
CASSQTGGNEQYF
TGTGCCAGCAGTCAGACAGGGGGGAACGAGCAGTACTTC
>many|11|-|TRBV29-1|TRBJ2-1
CSVDQGSEQFF
TGCAGCGTTGATCAGGGTAGTGAGCAGTTCTTC
>few|14|-|TRBV7-9|TRBJ2-2
CASRFGGGTGELFF
TGTGCCAGCCGATTCGGGGGTGGCACCGGGGAGCTGTTTTTT
>once|11|-|TRBV5-1|TRBJ2-7
CASSIGDEQYF
TGCGCCAGCAGCATCGGGGACGAGCAGTACTTC
>few|14|-|TRBV18|TRBJ2-7
CASSPGISSYEQYF
TGTGCCAGCTCACCGGGGATTAGCTCCTACGAGCAGTACTTC
>few|13|TRBD1|TRBV29-1|TRBJ2-1
CSGGQGAWNEQFF
TGCAGCGGTGGACAGGGGGCCTGGAATGAGCAGTTCTTC
>many|14|-|TRBV5-4|TRBJ1-1
CASNPGGQGRAAFF
TGTGCCAGCAACCCCGGGGGGCAGGGTAGAGCCGCTTTCTTT
>many|18|-|TRBV19|TRBJ1-5
CASSIRGIQGYGNQPQHF
TGTGCCAGTAGTATAAGGGGGATACAGGGATATGGCAATCAGCCCCAGCATTTT
>many|15|-|TRBV5-4|TRBJ2-1
CASSPPKGSGNEQFF
TGTGCCAGCAGCCCTCCCAAAGGGTCGGGCAATGAGCAGTTCTTC
>-|15|TRBD1|TRBV7-2|TRBJ1-6
CTSSSDRGRESPLHF
TGTACCAGCAGCTCGGACAGGGGGCGAGAGTCACCCCTCCATTTT
>-|15|-|TRBV7-9|TRBJ2-3
CASSPGTVKWDTQYF
TGTGCCAGCAGCCCCGGGACGGTGAAGTGGGATACGCAGTATTTT
>-|15|TRBD1|TRBV4-1|TRBJ2-1
CASSRGRQGQNEQFF
TGCGCCAGCAGCCGAGGCAGACAGGGCCAGAATGAGCAGTTCTTC
>-|14|TRBD1|TRBV20-1|TRBJ1-1
CSARGAGGYTEAFF
TGCAGTGCTAGGGGAGCAGGGGGTTACACTGAAGCTTTCTTT
>-|14|-|TRBV5-1|TRBJ1-4
CASSLMSTNEKLFF
TGCGCCAGCAGCTTGATGTCAACTAATGAAAAACTGTTTTTT
>-|14|-|TRBV6-6|TRBJ1-2
CASSYSVSSYGYTF
TGTGCCAGCAGTTACTCCGTTTCCAGCTATGGCTACACCTTC
>many|15|-|TRBV2|TRBJ2-3
CASSALALSTDTQYF
TGTGCCAGCAGCGCGCTAGCGTTAAGCACAGATACGCAGTATTTT